This T cell receptor (beta chain) stems from a study of glioma-infiltrating T cells. Amplification of TCR alpha and beta CDR3 regions from RNA used iRepertoire nested multiplex PCR. TCRdb re-derived calls from the multiplex PCR reads in MiXCR, one entry per CDR3 protein. The sample lists some 1,800 distinct CDR3 sequences, approximately 30% occurring once. This clonotype was detected only a few times. The CDR3 has 18 amino acids. From germline, CDR1 is LGHDT and CDR2 YNNKEL (reference sequence). Trimming stripped 1 base from V and 7 bases from J, with 23 bases between. Specimen: glioma tissue, nonneoplastic brain tissue, or PBMCs (not recorded which). This clonotype was sampled from a human donor with low-grade glioma or glioblastoma, undergoing nonglioma brain surgery, or in good health (not recorded which). The gene calls are TRBV3-1 and TRBJ2-1; D is perhaps TRBD2 (8 bases). CDR3 sequence (DNA): TGTGCCAGCAGCCAAGTCTTCGGGGGACAGCGGGAGAGGAATGAGCAGTTCTTC. Residues: CASSQVFGGQRERNEQFF.